A single sample is the source of the 22 T cell receptor beta chains below, sequenced in a study of blood T cell repertoires in COVID-19. Sequencing used immunoSEQ multiplex PCR; TCRdb keeps in-frame clones, though not all of them. The sample consists of 350,000 to 400,000 clones, roughly nine tenths of them appearing once. Sequences were obtained from PBMCs or T cells enriched from blood (not recorded which). The receptor set was obtained from a woman in her 40s who had been exposed to COVID-19.

V gene TRBV4-1 combines with J gene TRBJ1-2; no clear D gene. With 1 base removed from V and 4 bases from J, the gap between germline ends came to 13 bases. The CDR3 extends over 15 amino acids. The germline V gene has CDR1 MGHRA and CDR2 YSYEKL. The CDR3: CASSQGVAGRYGYTF. The CDR3 DNA follows: TGCGCCAGCAGCCAAGGAGTCGCAGGCCGCTATGGCTACACCTTC.

The chain is built from TRBV18 and TRBJ2-7, with D tentatively TRBD1 (5 bases). Germline V gene data show CDR1 as KGHSH and CDR2 as LQKENI. The CDR3 loop spans 13 amino acids. V lost 3 bases and J 3 bases, leaving 9 bases between the germline ends. The CDR3 coding sequence is TGTGCCAGCTCACCGGACACCTACTACGAGCAGTACTTC. This sequence encodes CASSPDTYYEQYF.

This rearrangement joins TRBV18 to TRBJ2-1; 7 bases line up with TRBD2. CDR1 is KGHSH and CDR2 is LQKENI in the germline V gene. The CDR3 consists of 15 residues. Trimming took 6 bases from V and 3 from J; bases not matched to a gene: 8. CDR3 in DNA: TGTGCCAGCTCGCCCTTGCGGGAGAGCTACAATGAGCAGTTCTTC. It specifies CASSPLRESYNEQFF.

This chain joins TRBV5-4 and TRBJ2-7; 8 nucleotides line up with TRBD1. This CDR3 contains 15 residues. After removal of 2 bases from V and 0 bases from J, the junction contained 4 bases not matched to a gene. From germline, CDR1 is SGHNT and CDR2 YYREEE (reference sequence). The CDR3 DNA reads TGTGCCAGCAGCTTTACGACAGGGGCCTCCTACGAGCAGTACTTC. This gives the protein CASSFTTGASYEQYF.

CDR3 in DNA: TGTGCCAGCAGTTACAGGATAGGGAATTCACCCCTCCACTTT. Translated, it gives CASSYRIGNSPLHF. V and J are TRBV27 and TRBJ1-6; possible D gene TRBD1, 5 bases. Germline V lookup: CDR1 MNHEY, CDR2 SMNVEV (reference sequence). CDR3 size: 14 residues. V was pared by 4 bases and J by 7 bases, with 11 bases between.

This clone was recorded once. The chain combines TRBV7-9 with TRBJ1-2; D gene uncertain. From germline, CDR1 is SEHNR and CDR2 FQNEAQ (reference sequence). Trimming removed 1 base from V and 13 bases from J, with 19 bases in between. CDR3 length: 14 residues. CDR3 sequence reads: CASSLGTPDHGCTF. As DNA, the CDR3 is TGTGCCAGCAGCTTAGGGACTCCAGATCATGGGTGCACCTTC.

The chain employs TRBV27 and TRBJ2-1; 8 bases are a match to TRBD2. CDR1 MNHEY and CDR2 SMNVEV come from the germline V gene (reference sequence). The CDR3 extends over 16 amino acids. Trimming at V came to 5 bases and at J to 0 bases, leaving 6 bases not matched to a gene. The CDR3 region has the DNA TGTGCCAGCAGTCCGATAGCGGGATCCTCCTACAATGAGCAGTTCTTC. It yields the protein CASSPIAGSSYNEQFF.

The V and J genes are TRBV12-3 or TRBV12-4 and TRBJ2-1; TRBD1 agrees at 8 bases. V gave up 7 bases and J gave up 7 bases; unmatched junction bases: 6. This CDR3 spans 13 amino acids. CDR3 sequence reads: CASTHRQGNEQFF. CDR3 in DNA: TGTGCCAGCACCCATCGACAGGGGAATGAGCAGTTCTTC.

The chain has TRBV5-1 and TRBJ2-7; 13 nucleotides align to TRBD2. The length of the CDR3 is 16 residues. Trimming cost V 0 bases and J 4 bases; bases outside gene matches: 4. The germline gives CDR1 SGHRS, CDR2 YFSETQ. The CDR3 sequence: CASSLALAGGTYEQYF. For the CDR3, the DNA is TGCGCCAGCAGCTTGGCACTAGCGGGAGGGACATACGAGCAGTACTTC.

This sequence joins TRBV7-9 and TRBJ2-7, with 9 nucleotides matching TRBD1. Looked up from germline, CDR1 is SEHNR and CDR2 is FQNEAQ (reference sequence). This CDR3 spans 14 amino acids. The J segment lost 2 bases and the V segment lost 4 bases, leaving 3 bases of the junction unmatched. The CDR3 is CASSSGQGTYEQYF. The CDR3, as DNA: TGTGCCAGCAGCTCAGGACAGGGGACCTACGAGCAGTACTTC.

The CDR3 DNA follows: TGTGCCTGGAGCGCAGTAAAGCGGACCTACAATGAGCAGTTCTTC. This gives the protein CAWSAVKRTYNEQFF. The chain links TRBV30 to TRBJ2-1; tentative D call: TRBD2 (5 bases). The germline V and J ends were trimmed by 3 bases and 2 bases, with 14 bases remaining between them. The CDR3 is made up of 15 amino acids. Germline CDR1 reads GTSNPN; CDR2 reads SVGIG (reference sequence).

This chain uses TRBV7-9 with TRBJ1-5, with D perhaps matching TRBD1 (5 bases). Germline-derived CDR1 and CDR2 are SEHNR and FQNEAQ (reference sequence). Trimming took 1 base from V and 4 from J, leaving 8 bases between them. The CDR3 covers 14 residues. The CDR3 is CASSLVGGNQPQHF. In DNA form, the CDR3 reads TGTGCCAGCAGCTTAGTTGGGGGGAATCAGCCCCAGCATTTT. The full variable domain, rest sourced from reference TRBV7-9 and TRBJ1-5, is DTGVSQNPRHKITKRGQNVTFRCDPISEHNRLYWYRQTLGQGPEFLTYFQNEAQLEKSRLLSDRFSAERPKGSFSTLEIQRTEQGDSAMYLCASSLVGGNQPQHFGDGTRLSIL.

J is TRBJ2-7 and V is TRBV18; TRBD1 matches 9 bases. This CDR3 contains 15 residues. Losses at the gene ends were 4 bases for V and 3 bases for J; bases not matched to a gene: 7. Germline V CDR1 and CDR2: KGHSH, LQKENI. The CDR3 DNA sequence: TGTGCCAGCTCACGAGTCTACAGGGGGCTCTACGAGCAGTACTTC. This sequence encodes CASSRVYRGLYEQYF.

This clone was observed once. This chain links TRBV18 with TRBJ1-2; tentative D call: TRBD1 (5 bases). Germline values: CDR1 KGHSH, CDR2 LQKENI. The CDR3 sequence is 13 residues long. V lost 8 bases and J lost 3, with 13 bases in between. The CDR3 region is CASNLGEDYGYTF. The CDR3 region has the DNA TGTGCCAGCAACCTGGGGGAGGACTATGGCTACACCTTC. The full variable domain, rest sourced from reference TRBV18 and TRBJ1-2, is NAGVMQNPRHLVRRRGQEARLRCSPMKGHSHVYWYRQLPEEGLKFMVYLQKENIIDESGMPKERFSAEFPKEGPSILRIQQVVRGDSAAYFCASNLGEDYGYTFGSGTRLTVV.

This clone was picked up one time. The chain recombines TRBV6-5 with TRBJ1-1, with D unclear. V lost 5 bases and J 1 base, leaving 14 bases between the germline ends. The length of the CDR3 is 15 residues. CDR1 is MNHEY and CDR2 is SVGAGI in the germline V gene. For the CDR3, the DNA is TGTGCCAGCAGTCCCCGCCGCACTAGGAACACTGAAGCTTTCTTT. Its protein product is CASSPRRTRNTEAFF.

This chain uses TRBV29-1 with TRBJ1-3; D is possibly TRBD1 (6 bases). The CDR3 has 16 amino acids. The germline CDR1 and CDR2 sequences are SQVTM and ANQGSEA. Trimming removed 4 bases from V and 0 bases from J, with 16 bases in between. CDR3 coding DNA: TGCAGCGTTGTCTCGACAGGCCTAAACTCTGGAAACACCATATATTTT. Amino acids: CSVVSTGLNSGNTIYF. The whole variable domain, remainder taken from reference TRBV29-1 and TRBJ1-3, is SAVISQKPSRDICQRGTSLTIQCQVDSQVTMMFWYRQQPGQSLTLIATANQGSEATYESGFVIDKFPISRPNLTFSTLTVSNMSPEDSSIYLCSVVSTGLNSGNTIYFGEGSWLTVV.

The rearrangement uses TRBV5-8 and TRBJ1-4, with 7 bases aligning to TRBD1. The length of the CDR3 is 15 residues. The V gene end was trimmed by 2 bases and the J gene end by 7 bases; junction bases not matched to a gene: 8. Germline lookup yields CDR1 SGHTS and CDR2 YDEGEE. CDR3: CASSFRGGRVEKLFF. The CDR3 DNA reads TGTGCCAGCAGCTTTAGAGGGGGCCGGGTTGAAAAACTGTTTTTT. Together with reference TRBV5-8 and TRBJ1-4, the CDR3 gives the full variable domain: EAGVTQSPTHLIKTRGQQATLRCSPISGHTSVYWYQQALGLGLQFLLWYDEGEERNRGNFPPRFSGRQFPNYSSELNVNALELEDSALYLCASSFRGGRVEKLFFGSGTQLSVL.

In nucleotides, the CDR3 is TGTGCCAGCGGGGAGGGGGGTCGTGGCTACACCTTC. Protein product: CASGEGGRGYTF. The chain combines TRBV19 with TRBJ1-2; D might be TRBD1 (6 bases). There are 12 residues in the CDR3. From germline, CDR1 is LNHDA and CDR2 SQIVND (reference sequence). V lost 9 bases to trimming and J lost 7 bases, with 15 bases between them. Filled out from reference TRBV19 and TRBJ1-2, the complete variable domain reads DGGITQSPKYLFRKEGQNVTLSCEQNLNHDAMYWYRQDPGQGLRLIYYSQIVNDFQKGDIAEGYSVSREKKESFPLTVTSAQKNPTAFYLCASGEGGRGYTFGSGTRLTVV.

The CDR3 nucleotides are TGTGCCAGCAGCCCAGGGGAAAAACTGTTTTTT. It encodes CASSPGEKLFF. The chain uses TRBV7-8 and TRBJ1-4; maybe TRBD1 (5 bases). There are 11 residues in the CDR3. The germline CDR1 and CDR2 sequences are SGHVS and FQNEAQ. V gave up 5 bases and J gave up 8 bases, with 6 bases separating them.

This clone appeared once. The chain employs TRBV19 and TRBJ1-1; a possible D gene is TRBD1 (6 bases). V lost 11 bases to trimming and J lost 3 bases, with 22 bases between them. CDR1 is LNHDA, CDR2 SQIVND, per germline (reference sequence). This CDR3 is 15 amino acids long. This CDR3 reads CAAKKTSTGDTEAFF. The CDR3 DNA reads as TGTGCCGCTAAAAAGACCTCGACAGGAGACACTGAAGCTTTCTTT. Full variable domain (outside the CDR3, taken from reference TRBV19 and TRBJ1-1): DGGITQSPKYLFRKEGQNVTLSCEQNLNHDAMYWYRQDPGQGLRLIYYSQIVNDFQKGDIAEGYSVSREKKESFPLTVTSAQKNPTAFYLCAAKKTSTGDTEAFFGQGTRLTVV.

The chain joins TRBV7-3 to TRBJ2-1, with 12 bases identical to TRBD2. The CDR3 has 16 amino acids. J was trimmed by 6 bases and V by 2 bases; bases with no gene match: 5. In germline, CDR1 is SGHTA, CDR2 FQGTGA. The CDR3 protein is CASSLALAGGINEQFF. As DNA, the CDR3 is TGTGCCAGCAGCTTAGCCCTAGCGGGGGGGATCAATGAGCAGTTCTTC.

V gene TRBV6-5 combines with J gene TRBJ1-6, with 9 nucleotides matching TRBD1. Germline CDR1 MNHEY, CDR2 SVGAGI. Trimming cost V 6 bases and J 5 bases; bases outside gene matches: 5. The CDR3 loop spans 15 amino acids. The DNA for the CDR3 is TGTGCCAGCAGGGAGACAGGGGGTAATAATTCACCCCTCCACTTT. Translation: CASRETGGNNSPLHF.